The 30 T cell receptor beta chains given below trace back to one sample, sequenced in a study of blood T cells in healthy people across ages. For the second PCR, which ran for 7 to 11 cycles, a sample-barcoded 5' primer and a J-beta primer mix were used. In TCRdb, the 5' RACE reads were re-called with MiXCR into one record per CDR3 protein. The data show over 500,000 distinct CDR3 sequences, more than 45% seen once. The sequencing input was blood. All receptors come from a woman aged 80 or over in good health.

In this sample, this clonotype turned up once. The genes are TRBV29-1 and TRBJ2-7; D uncertain. The J call may be faulty, since TRBJ2-5 better matches the DNA end. The V gene's germline CDR1 is SQVTM and CDR2 ANQGSEA. This CDR3 is built from 14 residues. The CDR3 spells CSVEDGRFGETQYF. As DNA, the CDR3 is TGCAGCGTTGAAGATGGCAGGTTCGGAGAGACCCAGTACTTC.

This clonotype was seen ten or more times. The junction shows a germline mismatch at one end, possibly a read error. The genes are TRBV12-3 or TRBV12-4 and TRBJ2-7; 8 positions match TRBD2. This CDR3 has 13 amino acids. CDR3 DNA sequence: TGTGCCAGCAGCTTAGGACTAGCTTACGAGCAGTACTTC. Translating gives CASSLGLAYEQYF.

This clonotype was picked up a small number of times. V is TRBV7-7 and J is TRBJ2-1; D possibly matches TRBD1 or TRBD2 (5 bases each). V dropped 5 bases and J dropped 8 bases, with 16 bases sitting between them. Germline V gene lookup returns CDR1 SSHAT and CDR2 FNYEAQ (reference sequence). This CDR3 contains 14 residues. The CDR3: CASSPRGGLDEQFF. The CDR3 DNA sequence: TGTGCCAGCAGCCCACGGGGCGGTTTGGATGAGCAGTTCTTC.

On this clonotype: A much larger clone lies one base from this, so it may be a read error. The chain couples TRBV3-1 to TRBJ2-4, with TRBD1 as a possible D gene (6 bases). With the DNA end fitting TRBJ2-7 better, the J assignment may be wrong. Germline loops: CDR1 LGHDT, CDR2 YNNKEL (reference sequence). The CDR3 is 15 amino acids. The CDR3 sequence is CASSQDPGASYEQYF. The CDR3 bases are TGTGCCAGCAGCCAAGATCCAGGGGCCTCCTACGAGCAGTACTTC.

In its sample, this clonotype was seen many times. The genes are TRBV20-1 and TRBJ2-7; 10 nucleotides match TRBD2. The V gene end was trimmed by 4 bases and the J gene end by 2 bases; junction bases not matched to a gene: 14. There are 17 residues in the CDR3. Germline CDR1 and CDR2: DFQATT and SNEGSKA (reference sequence). The CDR3 DNA follows: TGCAGTGCTAAGCCTGTGCTAGGACTAGCGGTCCCCTACGAGCAGTACTTC. Encoded protein: CSAKPVLGLAVPYEQYF.

The J gene is TRBJ1-6, the V gene TRBV10-3; D not resolved. Trimming left V 3 bases short and J 10 bases short, with 13 bases between. Germline lookup yields CDR1 ENHRY and CDR2 SYGVKD. CDR3 length: 14 amino acids. The CDR3 sequence: CAISEGPSESPLHF. The CDR3 bases are TGTGCCATCAGTGAAGGTCCTAGCGAGTCACCCCTCCACTTT.

The genes are TRBV27 and TRBJ1-4; D is possibly TRBD1 (6 bases). V gave up 5 bases and J gave up 8 bases, with 24 bases separating them. Per germline, CDR1 MNHEY and CDR2 SMNVEV (reference sequence). CDR3 length: 17 amino acids. DNA of the CDR3: TGTGCCAGCAGTGGGGCCAATCCCAGGGGCAAGGAAGAAAAACTGTTTTTT. As protein: CASSGANPRGKEEKLFF.

V and J are TRBV5-6 and TRBJ2-7, with 9 bases identical to TRBD2. The J call may be mistaken, given a closer DNA end match to TRBJ2-5. The V gene's germline CDR1 is SGHDT and CDR2 YYEEEE. This CDR3 spans 16 amino acids. The CDR3 reads CASSQNLAGAKETQYF. CDR3 bases: TGTGCCAGCAGCCAAAACTTAGCGGGAGCCAAGGAGACCCAGTACTTC.

About this clonotype: A much larger clone differs by one base, so this may be a read error. This chain uses TRBV20-1 with TRBJ2-5; D possibly matches TRBD1 or TRBD2 (5 bases each). The CDR3 sequence is 15 residues long. Germline V gives CDR1 DFQATT, CDR2 SNEGSKA (reference sequence). CDR3 sequence (DNA): TGCTGTGCCTCCCCGGGACCCCCGAATCAAGAGACCCAGTACTTC. The encoded protein is CCASPGPPNQETQYF.

The gene calls are TRBV6-1 and TRBJ1-5; D gene ambiguous. V lost 1 base and J lost 11, with 12 bases in between. There are 13 residues in the CDR3. Germline V gene sequence: CDR1 MNHNS, CDR2 SASEGT. The CDR3 is CASSEESLRTQHF. CDR3 nucleotide sequence: TGTGCCAGCAGTGAAGAGAGCCTAAGGACCCAGCATTTT.

V usage is TRBV28 and J usage is TRBJ2-7; the D is unclear. Trimming stripped 8 bases from V and 4 bases from J, with 9 bases between. CDR3 length: 11 amino acids. Per germline, CDR1 MDHEN and CDR2 SYDVKM. The CDR3 DNA follows: TGTGCCAGCCTCGATTTGTACGAGCAGTACTTC. This encodes CASLDLYEQYF.

The chain recombines TRBV12-3 or TRBV12-4 with TRBJ2-2; 7 bases align to TRBD2. J was trimmed by 2 bases and V by 2 bases; bases with no gene match: 5. The CDR3 totals 16 residues. The CDR3 DNA is TGTGCCAGCAGTTTATCCTTAGCGGGCAACACCGGGGAGCTGTTTTTT. Its protein is CASSLSLAGNTGELFF.

The chain is built from TRBV25-1 and TRBJ2-1; no definite D call. CDR1 is MGHDK and CDR2 is SYGVNS in the germline V gene. This CDR3 spans 14 amino acids. V was clipped by 4 bases and J by 4 bases, with 11 bases between them. CDR3 amino acids: CASSGGIVYNEQFF. CDR3 sequence (DNA): TGTGCCAGCAGTGGTGGGATAGTTTACAATGAGCAGTTCTTC.

This clonotype came up many times. The chain combines TRBV19 with TRBJ2-1; weak D call: TRBD1 (5 bases). The ends were cut back, 5 bases at V and 8 bases at J, with 19 bases in the middle. Germline V gene data show CDR1 as LNHDA and CDR2 as SQIVND (reference sequence). The CDR3 is made up of 15 amino acids. The CDR3 nucleotides read TGTGCCAGTAGTCGAGACAGTCTGAAGGGCGATGAGCAGTTCTTC. Its protein product is CASSRDSLKGDEQFF.

V usage is TRBV20-1 and J usage is TRBJ2-7, with unresolved D. V lost 1 base and J 3 bases, leaving 13 bases between the germline ends. The CDR3 loop spans 14 amino acids. CDR1 and CDR2 from the germline V gene are DFQATT and SNEGSKA (reference sequence). The CDR3 is CSARGSEGRYEQYF. The CDR3 nucleotides read TGCAGTGCTAGAGGGTCGGAAGGGCGCTACGAGCAGTACTTC.

This clonotype was counted between two and nine times. The V and J genes are TRBV25-1 and TRBJ1-6; 7 positions match TRBD1. CDR3 length equals 14 residues. J lost 6 bases, V lost 8 bases, and 7 bases had no gene match. CDR1 and CDR2 (germline): MGHDK, SYGVNS. This CDR3 reads CASGPGQINSPLHF. DNA of the CDR3: TGTGCCAGCGGACCGGGACAGATTAATTCACCCCTCCACTTT.

The chain employs TRBV10-3 and TRBJ2-1; the D gene is possibly TRBD1 (6 bases). Germline loops: CDR1 ENHRY, CDR2 SYGVKD. The CDR3 is made up of 15 amino acids. V shed 3 bases and J shed 6 bases, with 15 bases lying between them. The CDR3 DNA follows: TGTGCCATCAGTGATGGGACACAAAGCAGCAATGAGCAGTTCTTC. Its protein product is CAISDGTQSSNEQFF.

This clonotype was detected many times. V usage is TRBV27 and J usage is TRBJ1-4, with a tentative D call TRBD1 (5 bases). This CDR3 region has 13 residues. With 2 bases removed from V and 8 bases from J, the gap between germline ends came to 9 bases. Germline CDR1 reads MNHEY; CDR2 reads SMNVEV (reference sequence). CDR3 region: CASSLKRTEKLFF. In nucleotides, the CDR3 is TGTGCCAGCAGTTTAAAACGGACAGAAAAACTGTTTTTT.

This clonotype was counted once. The rearrangement uses TRBV15 and TRBJ2-3, with 10 bases matching TRBD1. V was pared by 3 bases and J by 7 bases, with 7 bases of the junction left unmatched. The CDR3 is 15 residues long. Germline CDR1 and CDR2: LNHNV and YYDKDF (reference sequence). The CDR3 sequence is CATSRTGGAANTQYF. The CDR3 nucleotides are TGTGCCACCAGCAGGACAGGGGGCGCCGCGAATACGCAGTATTTT. Drawing the rest from reference TRBV15 and TRBJ2-3, the complete variable domain is DAMVIQNPRYQVTQFGKPVTLSCSQTLNHNVMYWYQQKSSQAPKLLFHYYDKDFNNEADTPDNFQSRRPNTSFCFLDIRSPGLGDTAMYLCATSRTGGAANTQYFGPGTRLTVL.

As for this clonotype: The junction and the germline gene differ at one end; a read error may be behind it. This chain joins TRBV7-2 and TRBJ2-1; D might be TRBD2 (5 bases). CDR3 length: 14 residues. The V gene's germline CDR1 is SGHTA and CDR2 FQGNSA. CDR3 sequence (DNA): TGTGCCAGCAGCGTAGCAGCAGACTACTATGAGCAGTTCTTC. Translated: CASSVAADYYEQFF.

This clonotype was detected only a few times. This chain uses TRBV12-3 or TRBV12-4 with TRBJ1-2; D is undetermined. The CDR3 has 12 amino acids. Trimming removed 5 bases from V and 7 bases from J, with 11 bases in between. The CDR3 nucleotides are TGTGCCAGCAGTCTGGGCGCGGCTGGCTACACCTTC. It yields the protein CASSLGAAGYTF.

This clonotype was found a few times. DNA for the CDR3: TGTGCCAGCAGTATTGTTAAAGGTTCCCAGGAGCAGTTCTTC. This encodes CASSIVKGSQEQFF. The chain couples TRBV14 to TRBJ2-1; D gene uncertain. V was cut by 6 bases and J by 10 bases, with 19 bases left in between. CDR1 and CDR2 from the germline V gene are SGHDN and FVKESK. The CDR3 runs to 14 residues.

The rearrangement links TRBV10-3 to TRBJ2-1; D might be TRBD1 or TRBD2, each matching 5 bases. Trimming stripped 7 bases from V and 10 bases from J, with 20 bases between. The CDR3 length is 14 residues. The germline V gene encodes CDR1 ENHRY and CDR2 SYGVKD. The CDR3 nucleotides read TGTGCCATCAAGGCCGGGACGGCTGCCGCCGAGCAGTTCTTC. This gives the protein CAIKAGTAAAEQFF.

About this clonotype itself: A much larger clonotype is one base distant, so this may be a read error. V and J are TRBV7-2 and TRBJ2-5, with TRBD1 as a possible D gene (6 bases). V shed 0 bases and J shed 4 bases, with 12 bases lying between them. The CDR3 is 15 residues long. Per the germline V gene, CDR1 is SGHTA and CDR2 is FQGNSA. CDR3 DNA: TGTGCCAGCAGCTTAGCTCGTTTAGGGGGAGAGACCCAGTACTTC. It encodes CASSLARLGGETQYF.

The chain links TRBV20-1 to TRBJ2-7; no clear D. Trimming took 4 bases from V and 1 from J, leaving 8 bases between them. CDR3 length equals 12 residues. CDR1 and CDR2 from the germline V gene are DFQATT and SNEGSKA (reference sequence). CDR3 bases: TGCAGTGCTACGGGCGAGTCCTACGAGCAGTACTTC. This codes for CSATGESYEQYF.

The chain combines TRBV28 with TRBJ1-2; D may be TRBD1 (6 bases). The CDR3 is 15 amino acids. Trimming left V 4 bases short and J 4 bases short, with 16 bases between. Germline V gene lookup returns CDR1 MDHEN and CDR2 SYDVKM. CDR3 loop: CASSSPDSLSYGYTF. CDR3 DNA: TGTGCCAGCAGTTCACCGGACAGCCTTTCCTATGGCTACACCTTC.

The chain uses TRBV5-1 and TRBJ1-1; D may be TRBD1 (5 bases). CDR1 and CDR2 from the germline V gene are SGHRS and YFSETQ. CDR3 size: 13 residues. V lost 0 bases and J 6 bases, leaving 9 bases between the germline ends. Here the CDR3 DNA reads TGCGCCAGCAGCTTGGGGGCAGGGTCTGAAGCTTTCTTT. Amino acid sequence: CASSLGAGSEAFF.

The V and J genes are TRBV3-1 and TRBJ2-4; possibly TRBD2 for D (6 bases). The J call may not be correct, given that the DNA end is closer to TRBJ2-7. The CDR3 runs to 15 residues. Per the germline V gene, CDR1 is LGHDT and CDR2 is YNNKEL (reference sequence). As DNA, the CDR3 is TGTGCCAGCAGCCAAGCTGGAGGTAGCGGCTACGAGCAGTACTTC. This codes for CASSQAGGSGYEQYF.

The chain joins TRBV7-2 to TRBJ1-6, with D unresolved. CDR1 is SGHTA, CDR2 FQGNSA, per germline. V was pared by 0 bases and J by 9 bases, with 9 bases between. This CDR3 is 14 amino acids long. The CDR3, as DNA: TGTGCCAGCAGCTTAGCGTCTGGGAGTTCACCCCTCCACTTT. This encodes CASSLASGSSPLHF.

Comment on this clonotype: A single base separates this from a much larger clone, so it may be a read error. The J gene is TRBJ2-1, the V gene TRBV5-1; a possible D gene is TRBD1 (6 bases). Germline V gene lookup returns CDR1 SGHRS and CDR2 YFSETQ. Trimming removed 5 bases at V and 6 bases at J, with 15 bases between. This CDR3 spans 14 amino acids. CDR3 amino acids: CASRTRTESNEQFF. CDR3 in DNA: TGCGCCAGCAGAACCAGGACAGAGAGCAATGAGCAGTTCTTC.